The rows below give T cell receptor beta chains drawn from one sample of a study of vaccination and CD4 T cells after COVID-19. These receptors have no identified antigens. One entry per CDR3 protein results from TCRdb running MiXCR on the PCR reads. The sample has about 20,000 distinct CDR3 sequences; over 75% are singletons. Specimen: CD4+ T cells from blood, cultured in vitro, collected after SARS-CoV-2 vaccination. The receptor source for this set is a human donor who received a COVID-19 vaccine. CDR3s include the opening cysteine and the closing phenylalanine or tryptophan. Fields, in order: V gene, clone size, J gene, D gene, CDR3 DNA, CDR3 protein. D genes are given only for firm matches. Clone size appears in some rows only: once, few, many, or a class for an expanded clone.

V gene: TRBV11-2
clone size: NA
J gene: TRBJ2-5
D gene: NA
CDR3 DNA: TGTGCCAGCAGCTTAGGTAGCGGCAGGGTACCAGAGACCCAGTACTTC
CDR3 protein: CASSLGSGRVPETQYF

V gene: TRBV27
clone size: NA
J gene: TRBJ2-2
D gene: TRBD1
CDR3 DNA: TGTGCCAGCAGTCACGACAGGGGTCGGACCGGGGAGCTGTTTTTT
CDR3 protein: CASSHDRGRTGELFF

V gene: TRBV7-7
clone size: few
J gene: TRBJ2-3
D gene: TRBD2
CDR3 DNA: TGTGCCAGCAGCTTAGACGGGGGGGCATCAGATACGCAGTATTTT
CDR3 protein: CASSLDGGASDTQYF

V gene: TRBV30
clone size: NA
J gene: TRBJ1-5
D gene: NA
CDR3 DNA: TGTGCCTGGAGTGGGGGTACCAATCAGCCCCAGCATTTT
CDR3 protein: CAWSGGTNQPQHF

V gene: TRBV24-1
clone size: once
J gene: TRBJ1-3
D gene: NA
CDR3 DNA: TGTGCCACCAGTGATTTTCGGGGAGACACCATATATTTT
CDR3 protein: CATSDFRGDTIYF

V gene: TRBV21-1
clone size: NA
J gene: TRBJ1-5
D gene: NA
CDR3 DNA: TGTGCCAGCAGCAGCCGGGACAGGGGAGGCAATCAGCCCCAGCATTTT
CDR3 protein: CASSSRDRGGNQPQHF

V gene: TRBV20-1
clone size: NA
J gene: TRBJ2-4
D gene: NA
CDR3 DNA: TGCAGTGCGGTCGAGGGAGTCAAAAACATTCAGTACTTC
CDR3 protein: CSAVEGVKNIQYF

V gene: TRBV7-9
clone size: NA
J gene: TRBJ2-5
D gene: NA
CDR3 DNA: TGTGCCAGCAGCTTAGAGCGGCTAGTATGGGAGACCCAGTACTTC
CDR3 protein: CASSLERLVWETQYF

V gene: TRBV30
clone size: NA
J gene: TRBJ2-5
D gene: NA
CDR3 DNA: TGTGCCTGGAGTGGACGGACCCAGTACTTC
CDR3 protein: CAWSGRTQYF

V gene: TRBV20-1
clone size: NA
J gene: TRBJ1-6
D gene: NA
CDR3 DNA: TGCAGTGCTAGAGACTTAGACAGCTATAATTCACCCCTCCACTTT
CDR3 protein: CSARDLDSYNSPLHF

V gene: TRBV7-9
clone size: NA
J gene: TRBJ2-7
D gene: TRBD2
CDR3 DNA: TGTGCCAGCAGCTATCCGAGGGCGGGGGATCTCTCCTACGAGCAGTACTTC
CDR3 protein: CASSYPRAGDLSYEQYF

V gene: TRBV24-1
clone size: NA
J gene: TRBJ2-3
D gene: TRBD1
CDR3 DNA: TGTGCCACCAGCCCCTCTTCGGGGACAGGGGAGACTCTTAGCACAGATACGCAGTATTTT
CDR3 protein: CATSPSSGTGETLSTDTQYF

V gene: TRBV20-1
clone size: NA
J gene: TRBJ2-5
D gene: TRBD2
CDR3 DNA: TGCAGTGCTGGGGGGTTAGCGGGGGGGTATGAGACCCAGTACTTC
CDR3 protein: CSAGGLAGGYETQYF

V gene: TRBV20-1
clone size: NA
J gene: TRBJ1-1
D gene: TRBD1
CDR3 DNA: TGCAGTGCTAGTAAGGGGGCGCGGGGCACTGAAGCTTTCTTT
CDR3 protein: CSASKGARGTEAFF

V gene: TRBV24-1
clone size: NA
J gene: TRBJ2-3
D gene: TRBD2
CDR3 DNA: TGTGCCACCAGTGACCGCACTAAAACAGCGGGGGGGAGCACAGATACGCAGTATTTT
CDR3 protein: CATSDRTKTAGGSTDTQYF

V gene: TRBV20-1
clone size: NA
J gene: TRBJ1-6
D gene: TRBD1
CDR3 DNA: TGCAGTGCTAAACAGACAGGGTTTTCACCCCTCCACTTT
CDR3 protein: CSAKQTGFSPLHF

V gene: TRBV6-1
clone size: NA
J gene: TRBJ1-2
D gene: NA
CDR3 DNA: TGTGCCAGCAGTACCAGGGGCGCCTACACCTTC
CDR3 protein: CASSTRGAYTF

V gene: TRBV7-9
clone size: once
J gene: TRBJ2-5
D gene: NA
CDR3 DNA: TGTGCCAGCAGCCCTCCAGGGTTTACCCAAGAGACCCAGTACTTC
CDR3 protein: CASSPPGFTQETQYF

V gene: TRBV2
clone size: NA
J gene: TRBJ1-2
D gene: NA
CDR3 DNA: TGTGCCAGCAGTGAGCGGGAAAACTATGGCTACACCTTC
CDR3 protein: CASSERENYGYTF

V gene: TRBV10-3
clone size: NA
J gene: TRBJ2-3
D gene: TRBD2
CDR3 DNA: TGTGCCTGCCGGGGGGACTACCTCACAGATACGCAGTATTTT
CDR3 protein: CACRGDYLTDTQYF

V gene: TRBV6-1
clone size: NA
J gene: TRBJ1-1
D gene: NA
CDR3 DNA: TGTGCCAGCGGCCGAGCCCGTGGGAACACTGAAGCTTTCTTT
CDR3 protein: CASGRARGNTEAFF

V gene: TRBV6-1
clone size: NA
J gene: TRBJ1-6
D gene: NA
CDR3 DNA: TGTGCCAGCACTCCTTCAGCCTATAATTCACCCCTCCACTTT
CDR3 protein: CASTPSAYNSPLHF

V gene: TRBV12-3/TRBV12-4
clone size: NA
J gene: TRBJ1-2
D gene: TRBD1
CDR3 DNA: TGTGCCAGCAGCCCAGACAGGGCAGGGGGCTACACCTTC
CDR3 protein: CASSPDRAGGYTF

V gene: TRBV10-3
clone size: NA
J gene: TRBJ1-2
D gene: NA
CDR3 DNA: TGTGCCATCAGTGAGTCCAGTATAAGTAACTATGGCTACACCTTC
CDR3 protein: CAISESSISNYGYTF

V gene: TRBV6-1
clone size: NA
J gene: TRBJ2-4
D gene: NA
CDR3 DNA: TGTGCCAGCAGAGTCCGGGACGGAGGTAAAAACATTCGGTACTTC
CDR3 protein: CASRVRDGGKNIRYF

V gene: TRBV5-1
clone size: NA
J gene: TRBJ2-3
D gene: TRBD2
CDR3 DNA: TGCGCCAGCAGCACAGGACTAGCGGGGGGTTACGGCACAGATACGCAGTATTTT
CDR3 protein: CASSTGLAGGYGTDTQYF

V gene: TRBV10-1
clone size: NA
J gene: TRBJ1-5
D gene: TRBD1
CDR3 DNA: TGCGCCAGCAGTGTGGCTCTAGGGGACAGGGGGCGGAGACAGCCCCAGCATTTT
CDR3 protein: CASSVALGDRGRRQPQHF

V gene: TRBV25-1
clone size: NA
J gene: TRBJ1-1
D gene: NA
CDR3 DNA: TGTGCCAGCGTGAGGGGTCCCACTGAAGCTTTCTTT
CDR3 protein: CASVRGPTEAFF

V gene: TRBV7-9
clone size: NA
J gene: TRBJ2-7
D gene: NA
CDR3 DNA: TGTGCCAGCAGTTCGTACTCCTACGAGCAGTACTTC
CDR3 protein: CASSSYSYEQYF

V gene: TRBV23-1
clone size: once
J gene: TRBJ1-2
D gene: NA
CDR3 DNA: TGCGCCAGCAGTCAATCCAGGACGAATAACTATGGCTACACCTTC
CDR3 protein: CASSQSRTNNYGYTF

V gene: TRBV25-1
clone size: NA
J gene: TRBJ2-3
D gene: TRBD1
CDR3 DNA: TGTGCCAGCAGAAGACAGGGGGCAGGAGATACGCAGTATTTT
CDR3 protein: CASRRQGAGDTQYF

V gene: TRBV9
clone size: NA
J gene: TRBJ2-5
D gene: TRBD2
CDR3 DNA: TGTGCCAGCAGCGTAGACCCTAGCGGGGGGGCCCAAGAGACCCAGTACTTC
CDR3 protein: CASSVDPSGGAQETQYF

V gene: TRBV7-9
clone size: NA
J gene: TRBJ1-2
D gene: NA
CDR3 DNA: TGTGCCAGCAGCTTAGACTCCGGGACATATAGCTATGGCTACACCTTC
CDR3 protein: CASSLDSGTYSYGYTF

V gene: TRBV6-1
clone size: NA
J gene: TRBJ2-7
D gene: TRBD2
CDR3 DNA: TGTGCCAGCAGTGACCGACTAGCGGGGGTCGAGCAGTACTTC
CDR3 protein: CASSDRLAGVEQYF

V gene: TRBV7-9
clone size: NA
J gene: TRBJ2-5
D gene: NA
CDR3 DNA: TGTGCCAGCAGCTTAGGCTCCGCGGGGCGAGCTGGGACCCAGTACTTC
CDR3 protein: CASSLGSAGRAGTQYF

V gene: TRBV7-8
clone size: NA
J gene: TRBJ2-2
D gene: TRBD1
CDR3 DNA: TGTGCCAGCAGCCCCGGACAGGGAGGCACCGGGGAGCTGTTTTTT
CDR3 protein: CASSPGQGGTGELFF

V gene: TRBV20-1
clone size: NA
J gene: TRBJ1-4
D gene: NA
CDR3 DNA: TGCAGTGCTAGATTGGACCCACGCGGGACTGCGAGTGAAAAACTGTTTTTT
CDR3 protein: CSARLDPRGTASEKLFF

V gene: TRBV6-1
clone size: few
J gene: TRBJ1-5
D gene: NA
CDR3 DNA: TGTGCCAGCACCCTATTAGTCCGGACAGTGGGGAGCAATCAGCCCCAGCATTTT
CDR3 protein: CASTLLVRTVGSNQPQHF

V gene: TRBV14
clone size: few
J gene: TRBJ1-5
D gene: TRBD1
CDR3 DNA: TGTGCCAGCAGCCAAGGCGCGGGACAGGGAATTGGTCAGCCCCAGCATTTT
CDR3 protein: CASSQGAGQGIGQPQHF

V gene: TRBV12-3/TRBV12-4
clone size: NA
J gene: TRBJ2-7
D gene: NA
CDR3 DNA: TGTGCCAGCAGTCCCCGGACGGCTACGACCGAGCAGTACTTC
CDR3 protein: CASSPRTATTEQYF